Below, 20 T cell receptor beta chains from the same sample are listed, as sequenced in a study of T-cell reconstitution after alpha-beta-depleted transplantation in children. Unique molecular identifiers were incorporated into the prepared TCRbeta library. TCRdb redid the calling of the PCR reads with MiXCR, one entry per CDR3 protein. The profile covers 450,000 to 600,000 distinct CDR3 sequences, with about 16% appearing a single time and over 3% taken by the ten largest. Sequencing used PBMCs from the stem cell graft donor, obtained from the stem cell graft. The receptors originated from a human donor who donated a stem cell graft to a child with acute lymphoblastic leukemia.

The rearrangement uses TRBV20-1 and TRBJ1-5, with D unclear. This CDR3 is 13 amino acids long. Germline V gene data show CDR1 as DFQATT and CDR2 as SNEGSKA (reference sequence). V was shortened by 2 bases and J by 1 base, with 6 bases between the two germline ends. The CDR3 loop reads CSARFDSNQPQHF. CDR3 sequence (DNA): TGCAGTGCTAGATTTGACAGCAATCAGCCCCAGCATTTT.

The V and J genes are TRBV4-1 and TRBJ2-2; D gene unclear. This CDR3 has 15 amino acids. Germline V lookup: CDR1 MGHRA, CDR2 YSYEKL. V lost 1 base to trimming and J lost 4 bases, with 10 bases between them. The CDR3 is CASSQGPAFTGELFF. CDR3 DNA: TGCGCCAGCAGCCAAGGACCAGCGTTCACCGGGGAGCTGTTTTTT.

The chain has TRBV20-1 and TRBJ2-7; the D is unclear. The germline gives CDR1 DFQATT, CDR2 SNEGSKA (reference sequence). Deletions cut 3 bases from V and 6 bases from J, with 18 bases between. The CDR3 spans 14 residues. The CDR3 region is CSASSEPPALEQYF. The CDR3 DNA sequence: TGCAGTGCTAGTTCCGAACCTCCTGCTCTCGAGCAGTACTTC.

The rearrangement links TRBV4-1 to TRBJ1-3; D gene ambiguous. CDR3 length: 17 residues. Germline V gene sequence: CDR1 MGHRA, CDR2 YSYEKL. V was shortened by 0 bases and J by 0 bases, with 12 bases between the two germline ends. CDR3 in DNA: TGCGCCAGCAGCCAAGAAGGTATGGTTGTCTCTGGAAACACCATATATTTT. It encodes CASSQEGMVVSGNTIYF.

The chain carries TRBV5-1 and TRBJ2-3, with D tentatively TRBD2 (8 bases). The CDR3 runs to 17 residues. Trimming left V 2 bases short and J 0 bases short, with 16 bases between. In germline, CDR1 is SGHRS, CDR2 YFSETQ. The CDR3 region has the DNA TGCGCCAGCAGCTTCCAGGGGGTAGCGGGGAGCACAGATACGCAGTATTTT. Amino acid sequence: CASSFQGVAGSTDTQYF.

The J gene is TRBJ2-1, the V gene TRBV3-1; D not certain. Germline CDR1 is LGHDT and CDR2 is YNNKEL (reference sequence). The CDR3 loop spans 13 amino acids. Trimming took 1 base from V and 9 from J, leaving 10 bases between them. The CDR3: CASSQVRGAEQFF. The CDR3 DNA reads TGTGCCAGCAGCCAAGTAAGAGGAGCTGAGCAGTTCTTC.

This clonotype was counted a few times. The chain combines TRBV7-2 with TRBJ1-2; 9 nucleotides align to TRBD1. Germline V lookup: CDR1 SGHTA, CDR2 FQGNSA. V dropped 4 bases and J dropped 4; count of bases not matched to a gene: 7. The CDR3 extends over 15 amino acids. In DNA form, the CDR3 reads TGTGCCAGCAGCTGGGGACAGGGAGGATTCTATGGCTACACCTTC. Translation: CASSWGQGGFYGYTF.

This chain joins TRBV4-2 and TRBJ2-1, with D perhaps matching TRBD1 or TRBD2 (6 bases each). Trimming took 0 bases from V and 8 from J, leaving 17 bases between them. This CDR3 has 16 residues. CDR1 LGHNA and CDR2 YNFKEQ come from the germline V gene. For the CDR3, the DNA is TGTGCCAGCAGCCAAGAGGAAGGGGGAGGATGGGATGAGCAGTTCTTC. Protein: CASSQEEGGGWDEQFF.

There are many counts of this clonotype. The V call is TRBV5-1, the J call TRBJ2-1; 12 bases match TRBD2. The length of the CDR3 is 16 residues. The ends lost 0 bases at V and 2 bases at J; junction bases unmatched: 0. The germline gives CDR1 SGHRS, CDR2 YFSETQ. The CDR3 DNA follows: TGCGCCAGCAGCTTGGGGACTAGCGGGGCCTACAATGAGCAGTTCTTC. It specifies CASSLGTSGAYNEQFF.

The chain recombines TRBV29-1 with TRBJ1-4; D ambiguous. There are 14 residues in the CDR3. In germline, CDR1 is SQVTM, CDR2 ANQGSEA. V was trimmed by 4 bases and J by 8 bases, leaving 17 bases between them. CDR3 sequence: CSVVVSRVNEKLFF. The CDR3, as DNA: TGCAGCGTTGTCGTTAGTAGGGTAAACGAAAAACTGTTTTTT.

This clonotype was seen a few times. The rearrangement uses TRBV6-1 and TRBJ2-2; D ambiguous. Trimming shortened V by 7 bases and J by 6 bases, and 15 bases separated the two germline ends. Germline CDR1 MNHNS, CDR2 SASEGT. The CDR3 has 14 residues. The CDR3 spells CASTFGLGAGELFF. The DNA for the CDR3 is TGTGCCAGCACCTTCGGCCTGGGCGCCGGGGAGCTGTTTTTT.

This clonotype was counted between two and nine times. The chain has TRBV7-6 and TRBJ2-1; 11 positions match TRBD1. The germline CDR1 and CDR2 sequences are SGHVS and FNYEAQ. The CDR3 is 15 residues long. J gave up 9 bases and V 5 bases, and 9 bases lay outside the gene matches. In DNA, the CDR3 is TGTGCCAGCAGCCAGGGACAGGGGGTCCCTAGTGAGCAGTTCTTC. Protein product: CASSQGQGVPSEQFF.

The V call is TRBV29-1, the J call TRBJ2-1, with 7 bases identical to TRBD2. Per germline, CDR1 SQVTM and CDR2 ANQGSEA. V lost 3 bases, J lost 2 bases, and 7 bases stayed unmatched. CDR3 length: 15 amino acids. The CDR3 bases are TGCAGCGTTGACGGGCTAGCGGTACCCTACAATGAGCAGTTCTTC. The encoded protein is CSVDGLAVPYNEQFF.

The chain combines TRBV18 with TRBJ2-1; 8 bases line up with TRBD2. The germline V gene has CDR1 KGHSH and CDR2 LQKENI. V shed 4 bases, J shed 5 bases, and the junction held 4 bases outside the gene matches. There are 14 residues in the CDR3. The CDR3: CASSLSGADNEQFF. The CDR3 coding sequence is TGTGCCAGCTCACTTAGCGGGGCAGACAATGAGCAGTTCTTC.

This clonotype was detected a few times. J is TRBJ2-7 and V is TRBV11-2; D gene uncertain. The V gene's germline CDR1 is SGHAT and CDR2 FQNNGV. The CDR3 contains 16 residues. Trimming stripped 1 base from V and 0 bases from J, with 13 bases between. This CDR3 is CASSLGSGSSSYEQYF. The CDR3 DNA reads TGTGCCAGCAGCTTAGGGTCGGGCTCCAGCTCCTACGAGCAGTACTTC.

CDR3 sequence: CASIGIGQGATKNIQYF. CDR3 nucleotides: TGTGCCAGTATTGGGATTGGACAGGGTGCGACCAAAAACATTCAGTACTTC. This chain connects TRBV19 to TRBJ2-4; 8 bases line up with TRBD1. The CDR3 sequence is 17 residues long. CDR1 is LNHDA and CDR2 is SQIVND in the germline V gene (reference sequence). The ends lost 7 bases at V and 2 bases at J; junction bases unmatched: 13.

This clonotype was recorded at least ten times. This rearrangement joins TRBV6-1 to TRBJ2-1, with 11 bases matching TRBD2. Germline CDR1 MNHNS, CDR2 SASEGT. The CDR3 loop spans 16 amino acids. The V segment lost 4 bases and the J segment 2 bases; nucleotides outside the gene matches: 4. For the CDR3, the DNA is TGTGCCAGCAGTGTCAGACTAGCGGGGACCTACAATGAGCAGTTCTTC. Encoded protein: CASSVRLAGTYNEQFF.

This clonotype was counted between two and nine times. V usage is TRBV20-1 and J usage is TRBJ1-4, with D perhaps TRBD1 (6 bases). V dropped 7 bases and J dropped 2 bases, with 8 bases sitting between them. The germline V gene has CDR1 DFQATT and CDR2 SNEGSKA (reference sequence). This CDR3 contains 12 residues. The CDR3 sequence: CSVDRTNEKLFF. Written as DNA, the CDR3 is TGCAGTGTAGACAGGACTAATGAAAAACTGTTTTTT.

The CDR3 nucleotides are TGTGCCAGCAGTAAGGGACAGGGGAGGTACTTC. Its protein product is CASSKGQGRYF. The chain carries TRBV2 and TRBJ2-7, with TRBD1 identical over 10 bases. V trimming: 5 bases; J trimming: 12 bases; junction bases outside the gene matches: 4. CDR3 length: 11 amino acids. Germline CDR1 reads SNHLY; CDR2 reads FYNNEI. The whole variable domain, filled in from reference TRBV2 and TRBJ2-7, reads EPEVTQTPSHQVTQMGQEVILRCVPISNHLYFYWYRQILGQKVEFLVSFYNNEISEKSEIFDDQFSVERPDGSNFTLKIRSTKLEDSAMYFCASSKGQGRYFGPGTRLTVT.

This clonotype turned up a few times. The chain joins TRBV11-1 to TRBJ2-1, with D maybe TRBD2 (6 bases). The V end was cut by 2 bases, the J end by 0 bases, with 17 bases between. Germline V gene sequence: CDR1 SGHAT, CDR2 FQDESV (reference sequence). The CDR3 is 18 residues long. The chain's CDR3 is CASSLMPKAGGSYNEQFF. CDR3 coding DNA: TGTGCCAGCAGCTTAATGCCGAAAGCGGGTGGCTCCTACAATGAGCAGTTCTTC. The variable domain in full, completed from reference TRBV11-1 and TRBJ2-1, reads EAEVAQSPRYKITEKSQAVAFWCDPISGHATLYWYRQILGQGPELLVQFQDESVVDDSQLPKDRFSAERLKGVDSTLKIQPAELGDSAMYLCASSLMPKAGGSYNEQFFGPGTRLTVL.